Included here is one T cell receptor beta chain sequence, with context. Antigen specificity is unknown. Germline V gives CDR1 MGHRA, CDR2 YSYEKL. The length of the CDR3 is 15 residues. Unmatched junction bases numbered 4, after V lost 2 bases and J lost 6 bases. The sample is drawn from a study of T cell responses to AZD1222 COVID-19 vaccine. Study information: Samples with a second dose at about 4 or about 12 weeks were pooled together.

Assay: immunoSEQ multiplex PCR; the TCRdb copy retains only in-frame clones and omits some. The table shows roughly 170,000 clones, with roughly 87% occurring only once. General study findings and limits: Reportedly, nearly half of unique spike TCRs recognized epitopes outside B.1.351/B.1.1.7 mutations.

The sequence came from an adult in good health. The chain is built from TRBV4-1 and TRBJ2-3; 11 bases align to TRBD2. The material was peripheral blood, obtained on day 0 of AZD1222 vaccination. This chain's CDR3 is CASSQTSGSGDTQYF. The CDR3, as DNA: TGCGCCAGCAGCCAAACTAGCGGGAGTGGTGATACGCAGTATTTT.